This T cell receptor beta chain was sequenced for a study of OX40 agonist ivuxolimab in advanced cancers. Using immunoSEQ multiplex PCR, the repertoire was profiled, and TCRdb retains in-frame clones only, with some absent. The data contain tens of thousands of clones, about 90% of them singletons. This CDR3 is built from 15 residues. V was trimmed by 1 base and J by 6 bases, leaving 14 bases between them. The V gene's germline CDR1 is SGHDT and CDR2 YYEEEE. The input for sequencing was CD4+ or CD8+ T cells sorted from blood, taken in a trial of the OX40 agonist ivuxolimab. The chain carries TRBV5-6 and TRBJ2-1; D possibly uses TRBD1 or TRBD2 (6 bases each). The receptor comes from an adult with an advanced solid tumor such as melanoma, head and neck, liver or kidney cancer. CDR3 protein: CASSLSGDFFNEQFF. The CDR3 region has the DNA TGTGCCAGCAGCTTGTCAGGGGACTTCTTCAATGAGCAGTTCTTC.